The 12 T cell receptor beta chains below come from one sample, sequenced in a study of control samples from healthy donors and cancer patients. TCRdb's table, derived via immunoSEQ multiplex PCR, lists solely in-frame clones and lacks some. This table holds about 120,000 clones, approximately 88% found once. The sample was blood. Receptors originate from a man aged 50-59 years in good health.

The chain has TRBV3-1 (or the pseudogene TRBV3-2) and TRBJ2-1; D is undetermined. This CDR3 spans 12 amino acids. The germline V gene has CDR1 LGHDT and CDR2 YNNKEL (reference sequence). Trimming cost V 4 bases and J 10 bases, with 11 bases left between them. The CDR3 coding sequence is TGTGCCAGCAGCCTGGATCCCCGCGAGCAGTTCTTC. It specifies CASSLDPREQFF.

This clone has a single count. The rearrangement joins TRBV7-2 to TRBJ2-3; D uncertain. The length of the CDR3 is 14 residues. From germline, CDR1 is SGHTA and CDR2 FQGNSA. The ends were cut back, 3 bases at V and 0 bases at J, with 7 bases in the middle. The CDR3 spells CASSFDRSTDTQYF. CDR3 nucleotides: TGTGCCAGCAGCTTCGACCGGAGCACAGATACGCAGTATTTT.

The genes are TRBV7-7 and TRBJ1-1, with D hard to call. The V end was cut by 1 base, the J end by 1 base, with 4 bases between. The CDR3 spans 13 residues. Germline CDR1 and CDR2: SSHAT and FNYEAQ (reference sequence). CDR3: CASSLGTNTEAFF. The DNA for the CDR3 is TGTGCCAGCAGCTTAGGGACGAACACTGAAGCTTTCTTT. Full variable domain (missing parts from reference TRBV7-7 and TRBJ1-1): GAGVSQSPRYKVTKRGQDVTLRCDPISSHATLYWYQQALGQGPEFLTYFNYEAQPDKSGLPSDRFSAERPEGSISTLTIQRTEQRDSAMYRCASSLGTNTEAFFGQGTRLTVV.

The rearrangement joins TRBV4-2 to TRBJ1-1, with D possibly matching TRBD1 (5 bases). Between the trimmed V and J ends, which lost 0 bases and 1 base, there was a span of 12 bases. CDR3 size: 16 residues. Looked up from germline, CDR1 is LGHNA and CDR2 is YNFKEQ. CDR3 bases: TGTGCCAGCAGCCAAGATCACCGGGGACCGAACACTGAAGCTTTCTTT. It specifies CASSQDHRGPNTEAFF.

This chain connects TRBV18 to TRBJ1-3; no firm D call. The germline CDR1 and CDR2 sequences are KGHSH and LQKENI. The CDR3 has 15 residues. V shed 3 bases and J shed 4 bases, with 13 bases lying between them. CDR3: CASSPVPEIGNTIYF. The CDR3 DNA is TGTGCCAGCTCACCGGTGCCTGAGATCGGAAACACCATATATTTT.

The chain is built from TRBV7-8 and TRBJ2-1; 9 nucleotides align to TRBD2. V lost 1 base to trimming and J lost 7 bases; unmatched junction nucleotides: 8. Germline CDR1 is SGHVS and CDR2 is FQNEAQ. The CDR3 totals 16 residues. This CDR3 reads CASSLGRGGAENEQFF. The DNA of the CDR3 is TGTGCCAGCAGCTTAGGTCGCGGGGGGGCCGAAAATGAGCAGTTCTTC.

V usage is TRBV9 and J usage is TRBJ1-2; possibly TRBD1 for D (5 bases). This CDR3 has 17 residues. Germline CDR1 SGDLS, CDR2 YYNGEE. V shed 0 bases and J shed 3 bases, with 18 bases lying between them. The CDR3 bases are TGTGCCAGCAGCGTAGGGGCCCTTCCCGGGGCGGACTATGGCTACACCTTC. This translates into CASSVGALPGADYGYTF.

This chain joins TRBV28 and TRBJ1-2, with 10 bases matching TRBD1. The germline V gene encodes CDR1 MDHEN and CDR2 SYDVKM. The CDR3 has 14 amino acids. The V segment lost 5 bases and the J segment 4 bases; nucleotides outside the gene matches: 4. For the CDR3, the DNA is TGTGCCAGCAGTCCCGGGACAGGGGTCTATGGCTACACCTTC. Protein product: CASSPGTGVYGYTF.

This clone was recorded a few times. This sequence joins TRBV5-4 and TRBJ2-2, with D perhaps TRBD1 or TRBD2 (5 bases each). CDR1 is SGHNT and CDR2 is YYREEE in the germline V gene (reference sequence). CDR3 length: 15 amino acids. V lost 4 bases and J 3 bases, leaving 13 bases between the germline ends. CDR3: CASSHGTRDTGELFF. CDR3 nucleotide sequence: TGTGCCAGCAGCCACGGGACGCGAGACACCGGGGAGCTGTTTTTT.

The chain couples TRBV29-1 to TRBJ2-7; perhaps TRBD1 as D (6 bases). V was pared by 4 bases and J by 0 bases, with 13 bases between. The CDR3 loop spans 14 amino acids. Germline assignment: CDR1 SQVTM and CDR2 ANQGSEA. CDR3 nucleotide sequence: TGCAGCGTTGCCGTACAGGGAAACTCCTACGAGCAGTACTTC. This gives the protein CSVAVQGNSYEQYF.

The genes are TRBV7-2 and TRBJ2-6; D remains ambiguous. Germline V gene lookup returns CDR1 SGHTA and CDR2 FQGNSA. The CDR3 is 17 residues long. V was pared by 1 base and J by 0 bases, with 10 bases between. The CDR3 sequence: CASSLEVVGSGANVLTF. Written as DNA, the CDR3 is TGTGCCAGCAGCTTAGAGGTTGTAGGCTCTGGGGCCAACGTCCTGACTTTC.

The chain uses TRBV29-1 and TRBJ1-5; 9 bases are a match to TRBD1. This CDR3 has 14 amino acids. The V and J ends lost 5 bases and 4 bases, in that order; junction bases with no gene match: 6. Germline values: CDR1 SQVTM, CDR2 ANQGSEA. This CDR3 is CSVTGTGRNQPQHF. In DNA, the CDR3 is TGCAGCGTTACCGGGACAGGGCGGAATCAGCCCCAGCATTTT.